This entry is about one T cell receptor beta chain. The data belong to a study of cytomegalovirus exposure and HLA in healthy donors. Primers: 60 Vbeta forward and 13 Jbeta reverse. Generated by immunoSEQ multiplex PCR, the TCRdb table keeps only in-frame clones and is missing some. This sample carries roughly 190,000 clones, around three quarters of them seen once, and the ten largest clones take just over 2%. This CDR3 region has 16 residues. Germline loops: CDR1 KGHSH, CDR2 LQKENI. V lost 6 bases and J 0 bases, leaving 17 bases between the germline ends. Specimen: PBMCs. The V and J genes are TRBV18 and TRBJ1-1; no clear D gene. The sequence was obtained from a woman aged 25 to 39 in good health and CMV-seropositive. The CDR3 DNA sequence: TGTGCCAGCTCCTCCACTAGGGAGACCATGAACACTGAAGCTTTCTTT. Encoded protein: CASSSTRETMNTEAFF.